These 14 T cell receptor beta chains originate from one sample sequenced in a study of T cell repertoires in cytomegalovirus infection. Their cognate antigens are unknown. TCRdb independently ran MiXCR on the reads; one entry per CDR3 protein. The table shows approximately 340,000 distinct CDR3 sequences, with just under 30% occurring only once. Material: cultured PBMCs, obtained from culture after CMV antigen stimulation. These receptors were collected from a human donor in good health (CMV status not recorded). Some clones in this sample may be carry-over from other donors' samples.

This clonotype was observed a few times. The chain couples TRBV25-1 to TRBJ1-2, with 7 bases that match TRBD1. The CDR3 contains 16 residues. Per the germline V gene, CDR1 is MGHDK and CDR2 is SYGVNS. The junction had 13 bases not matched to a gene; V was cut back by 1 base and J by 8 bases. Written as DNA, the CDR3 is TGTGCCAGCAGTGAATTAGACGGACAGGAGAGAAAGGGCTACACCTTC. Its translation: CASSELDGQERKGYTF.

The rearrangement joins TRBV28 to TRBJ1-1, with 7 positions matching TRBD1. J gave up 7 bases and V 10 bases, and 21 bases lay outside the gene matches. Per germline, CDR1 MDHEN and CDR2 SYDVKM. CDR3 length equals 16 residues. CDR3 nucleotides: TGTGCCACCACAGTTTATGGTAAGGGGGCCGGGAATGAAGCTTTCTTT. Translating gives CATTVYGKGAGNEAFF.

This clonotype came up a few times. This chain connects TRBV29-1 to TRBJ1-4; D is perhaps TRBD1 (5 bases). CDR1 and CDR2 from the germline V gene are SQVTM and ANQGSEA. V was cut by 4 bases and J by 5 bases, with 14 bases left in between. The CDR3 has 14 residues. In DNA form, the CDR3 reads TGCAGCGTTGTTCCGGGGCTGGGGAATGAAAAACTGTTTTTT. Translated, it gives CSVVPGLGNEKLFF.

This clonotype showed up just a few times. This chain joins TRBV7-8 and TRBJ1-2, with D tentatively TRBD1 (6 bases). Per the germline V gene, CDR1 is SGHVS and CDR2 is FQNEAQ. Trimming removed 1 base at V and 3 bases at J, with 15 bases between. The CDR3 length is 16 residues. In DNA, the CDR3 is TGTGCCAGCAGCTTAGGGGGGACACCAAAGTACTATGGCTACACCTTC. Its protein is CASSLGGTPKYYGYTF.

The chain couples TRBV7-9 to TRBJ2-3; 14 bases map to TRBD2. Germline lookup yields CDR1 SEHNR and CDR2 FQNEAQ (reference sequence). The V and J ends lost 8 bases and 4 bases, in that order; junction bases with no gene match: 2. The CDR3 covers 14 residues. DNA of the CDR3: TGTGCCAGCGGGACTAGCGGGAGCCCAGATACGCAGTATTTT. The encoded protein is CASGTSGSPDTQYF.

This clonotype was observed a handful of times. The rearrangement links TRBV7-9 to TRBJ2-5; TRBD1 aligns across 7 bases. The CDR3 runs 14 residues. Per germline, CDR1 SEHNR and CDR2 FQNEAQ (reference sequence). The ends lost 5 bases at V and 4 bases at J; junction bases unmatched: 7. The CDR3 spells CASSEWTGGETQYF. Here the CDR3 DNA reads TGTGCCAGCAGCGAATGGACAGGTGGAGAGACCCAGTACTTC.

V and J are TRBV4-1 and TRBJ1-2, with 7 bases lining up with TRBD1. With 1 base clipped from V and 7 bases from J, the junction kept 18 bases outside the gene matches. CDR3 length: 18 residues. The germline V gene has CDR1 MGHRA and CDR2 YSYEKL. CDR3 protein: CASSQGPLIDRAKFGYTF. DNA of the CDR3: TGCGCCAGCAGCCAAGGACCCTTAATTGACAGGGCTAAATTTGGCTACACCTTC.

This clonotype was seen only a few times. The CDR3, as DNA: TGTGCCACCGGACAGGCGTACTCTGGGGCCAACGTCCTGACTTTC. As protein: CATGQAYSGANVLTF. The chain uses TRBV19 and TRBJ2-6; the match to TRBD1 covers 7 bases. V gave up 10 bases and J gave up 0 bases; unmatched junction bases: 6. The CDR3 contains 15 residues. CDR1 LNHDA and CDR2 SQIVND come from the germline V gene (reference sequence).

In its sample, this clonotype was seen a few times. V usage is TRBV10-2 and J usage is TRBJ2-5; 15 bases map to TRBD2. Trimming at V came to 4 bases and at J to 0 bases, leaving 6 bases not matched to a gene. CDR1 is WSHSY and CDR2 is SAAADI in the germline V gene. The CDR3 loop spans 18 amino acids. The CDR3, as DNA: TGCGCCAGCAGTGGGTCCGGGACTAGCGGGGGGTACCAAGAGACCCAGTACTTC. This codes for CASSGSGTSGGYQETQYF.

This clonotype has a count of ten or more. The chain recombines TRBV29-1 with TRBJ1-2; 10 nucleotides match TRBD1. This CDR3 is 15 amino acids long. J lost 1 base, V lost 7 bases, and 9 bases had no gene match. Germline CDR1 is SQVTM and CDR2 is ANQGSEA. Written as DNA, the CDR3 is TGCAGCGCCAAAGGGGGGACAGGGGATAACTATGGCTACACCTTC. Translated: CSAKGGTGDNYGYTF.

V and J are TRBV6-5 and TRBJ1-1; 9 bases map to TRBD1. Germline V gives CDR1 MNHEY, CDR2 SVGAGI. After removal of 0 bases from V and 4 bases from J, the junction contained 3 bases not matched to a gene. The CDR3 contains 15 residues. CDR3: CASSYSRTGVTEAFF. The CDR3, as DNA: TGTGCCAGCAGTTACTCTCGGACAGGGGTCACTGAAGCTTTCTTT.

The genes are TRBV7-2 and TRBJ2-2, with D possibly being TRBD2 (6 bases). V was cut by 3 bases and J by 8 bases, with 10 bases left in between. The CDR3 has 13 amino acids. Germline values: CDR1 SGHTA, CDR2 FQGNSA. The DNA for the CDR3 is TGTGCCAGCAGCTTCGGGGGAGTAGGGGAGCTGTTTTTT. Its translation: CASSFGGVGELFF.

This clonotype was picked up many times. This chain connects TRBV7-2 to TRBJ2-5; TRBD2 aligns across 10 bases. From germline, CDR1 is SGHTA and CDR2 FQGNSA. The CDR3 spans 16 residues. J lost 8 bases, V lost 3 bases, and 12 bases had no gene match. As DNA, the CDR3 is TGTGCCAGCAGCTTGCAGGCGCTAGCGGGAGATCGCACCCAGTACTTC. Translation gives CASSLQALAGDRTQYF.

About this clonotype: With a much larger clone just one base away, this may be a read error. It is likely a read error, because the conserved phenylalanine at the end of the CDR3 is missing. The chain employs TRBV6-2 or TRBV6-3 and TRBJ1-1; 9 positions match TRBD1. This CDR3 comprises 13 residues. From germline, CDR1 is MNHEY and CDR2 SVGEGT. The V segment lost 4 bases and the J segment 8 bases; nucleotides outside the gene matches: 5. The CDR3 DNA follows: TGTGCCAGCAGTTGGGGACAGGGTACGGAAGCTTTCTTG. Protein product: CASSWGQGTEAFL.